This T cell receptor (beta chain) was sequenced for a study of CXCR3-negative and CXCR3-positive naive CD8 T cells. General study results and limits: CXCR3-negative naive cells had less hydrophobic TRB CDR3s than did CXCR3-positive naive cells. The study found comparably high diversity in both naive subsets and much lower diversity in memory CD8+ cells. The majority of assays used fresh PBMCs, and CXCR3 expression partially decreased after cryopreservation. For naive cells, CXCR3-negative and CXCR3-positive subsets had similar TRBV-TRBJ usage; for memory cells, usage differed.

A CD45RO-CCR7+CD27+CD95- phenotype identified naive CD8+ T cells. Comment on this clonotype: The target antigen is unknown.

Germline-derived CDR1 and CDR2 are MDHEN and SYDVKM. The length of the CDR3 is 15 residues. Libraries were UMI-labeled 5' RACE TRB cDNA. TCRdb re-called the 5' RACE reads and gives one entry per CDR3 protein, without DNA. The sample's table shows 55,000 to 75,000 distinct CDR3 sequences. The source of this sequence is a human donor in good health. Some clones in this sample may be carry-over from other donors' samples. V gene TRBV28 combines with J gene TRBJ2-2; TCRdb picks TRBD2, but there is no DNA to check that call. Sequenced sample: naive CXCR3+ CD8+ T cells from blood. Subset defined: CD45RO-CCR7+CD27+CD95- naive CD8+ T cells expressing CXCR3 (TNR3+). CDR3: CASSMRGVRTGELFF.